The 29 T cell receptor beta chains presented below share a single source sample, sequenced in a study of cytomegalovirus exposure and HLA in healthy donors. The PCR used 60 Vbeta and 13 Jbeta primers. Sequenced by immunoSEQ multiplex PCR; TCRdb stores in-frame clones only, minus some. This sample has tens of thousands of clones, with roughly 79% found just once. Specimen: PBMCs. Source of these receptors: a woman in her thirties or forties in good health and CMV-seronegative.

The genes are TRBV7-2 and TRBJ1-1; D perhaps matches TRBD1 (6 bases). The CDR3 sequence is 14 residues long. The V gene lost 4 bases and the J gene lost 4 bases, with 13 bases spanning the gap. The germline gives CDR1 SGHTA, CDR2 FQGNSA. In nucleotides, the CDR3 is TGTGCCAGCAGCTCACAGGGTGGAAGCACTGAAGCTTTCTTT. It translates to CASSSQGGSTEAFF. The full variable domain, in which reference TRBV7-2 and TRBJ1-1 provide the parts outside the CDR3, is GAGVSQSPSNKVTEKGKDVELRCDPISGHTALYWYRQSLGQGLEFLIYFQGNSAPDKSGLPSDRFSAERTGGSVSTLTIQRTQQEDSAVYLCASSSQGGSTEAFFGQGTRLTVV.

The V call is TRBV7-2, the J call TRBJ1-3, with D perhaps TRBD1 (6 bases). The germline gives CDR1 SGHTA, CDR2 FQGNSA. V was trimmed by 5 bases and J by 3 bases, leaving 17 bases between them. CDR3 length equals 16 residues. CDR3 in amino acids: CASSPKDSPYGNTIYF. The CDR3 DNA sequence: TGTGCCAGCAGCCCTAAGGACAGTCCTTATGGAAACACCATATATTTT.

The V gene is TRBV28, the J gene TRBJ1-1; D remains ambiguous. The CDR3 has 14 amino acids. Trimming took off 7 bases at V and 4 bases at J, with 16 bases between the two ends. Germline V gene lookup returns CDR1 MDHEN and CDR2 SYDVKM. The CDR3 loop reads CASTGGPGSTEAFF. The DNA of the CDR3 is TGTGCCAGCACCGGAGGGCCGGGGAGCACTGAAGCTTTCTTT.

The V gene is TRBV30, the J gene TRBJ1-2; D gene ambiguous. V was pared by 5 bases and J by 8 bases, with 15 bases between. The CDR3 spans 12 residues. Germline CDR1 GTSNPN, CDR2 SVGIG (reference sequence). DNA for the CDR3: TGTGCCTGGTCACCTGGGCCCCAAGGCTACACCTTC. Amino acid sequence: CAWSPGPQGYTF.

This chain links TRBV11-2 with TRBJ2-7; 12 positions agree with TRBD2. Germline values: CDR1 SGHAT, CDR2 FQNNGV. V shed 5 bases and J 2 bases; nucleotides not matched to a gene: 4. CDR3 length: 15 amino acids. The CDR3 region is CASSRTSGVTYEQYF. DNA for the CDR3: TGTGCCAGCAGCCGGACTAGCGGGGTTACCTACGAGCAGTACTTC.

This clone was counted once. The V and J genes are TRBV18 and TRBJ2-5, with a weak D call TRBD1 (6 bases). CDR1 is KGHSH, CDR2 LQKENI, per germline. Trimming stripped 0 bases from V and 6 bases from J, with 11 bases between. The CDR3 has 14 amino acids. CDR3 sequence: CASSPPGTKKTQYF. Written as DNA, the CDR3 is TGTGCCAGCTCACCACCTGGGACAAAAAAGACCCAGTACTTC.

This clone was seen only a few times. The chain employs TRBV5-1 and TRBJ2-5; 10 nucleotides agree with TRBD2. The CDR3 totals 15 residues. The ends lost 4 bases at V and 7 bases at J; junction bases unmatched: 10. CDR1 is SGHRS, CDR2 YFSETQ, per germline. The CDR3 sequence: CASSPAGGARATQYF. The CDR3 DNA reads as TGCGCCAGCAGCCCAGCGGGGGGGGCCCGGGCGACCCAGTACTTC.

The chain recombines TRBV10-3 with TRBJ1-5; no reliable D call. The germline gives CDR1 ENHRY, CDR2 SYGVKD. With 0 bases removed from V and 2 bases from J, the gap between germline ends came to 11 bases. This CDR3 contains 16 residues. The CDR3 nucleotides read TGTGCCATCAGTGAGTCCGGAGTCTCTGGCAATCAGCCCCAGCATTTT. This translates into CAISESGVSGNQPQHF.

This sequence joins TRBV5-1 and TRBJ1-5, with 7 bases that match TRBD1. CDR3 size: 13 residues. Germline CDR1 reads SGHRS; CDR2 reads YFSETQ. After removal of 4 bases from V and 5 bases from J, the junction contained 3 bases not matched to a gene. The CDR3 reads CASSPGTDQPQHF. The CDR3 DNA reads as TGCGCCAGCAGCCCAGGGACAGATCAGCCCCAGCATTTT. The entire variable domain, with the rest obtained from reference TRBV5-1 and TRBJ1-5, is as follows: KAGVTQTPRYLIKTRGQQVTLSCSPISGHRSVSWYQQTPGQGLQFLFEYFSETQRNKGNFPGRFSGRQFSNSRSEMNVSTLELGDSALYLCASSPGTDQPQHFGDGTRLSIL.

V is TRBV7-9 and J is TRBJ2-7, with D perhaps matching TRBD2 (6 bases). Germline assignment: CDR1 SEHNR and CDR2 FQNEAQ (reference sequence). This CDR3 comprises 14 residues. Deletions cut 5 bases from V and 6 bases from J, with 17 bases between. CDR3 sequence: CASSPAGTRGEQYF. The CDR3 coding sequence is TGTGCCAGCAGCCCCGCCGGGACGCGGGGCGAGCAGTACTTC.

The chain has TRBV7-3 and TRBJ1-3; TRBD1 aligns across 10 bases. The CDR3 has 19 residues. From germline, CDR1 is SGHTA and CDR2 FQGTGA. Trimming took 1 base from V and 3 from J; bases not matched to a gene: 12. The CDR3 loop is CASSLNRGGTGDYGNTIYF. CDR3 nucleotides: TGTGCCAGCAGCTTAAACCGGGGCGGGACAGGGGACTATGGAAACACCATATATTTT.

The chain joins TRBV28 to TRBJ2-2; TRBD2 is a possible D gene (5 bases). CDR3 length: 14 residues. CDR1 and CDR2 (germline): MDHEN, SYDVKM. V lost 6 bases, J lost 6 bases, and 14 bases lay in between. CDR3 sequence reads: CASRTTITSGELFF. The CDR3 region has the DNA TGTGCCAGCAGGACGACTATTACCTCCGGGGAGCTGTTTTTT.

This sequence joins TRBV29-1 and TRBJ2-2; possibly TRBD1 for D (5 bases). Between the trimmed V and J ends, which lost 5 bases and 4 bases, there was a span of 20 bases. This CDR3 comprises 16 residues. CDR1 is SQVTM and CDR2 is ANQGSEA in the germline V gene. The CDR3 nucleotides are TGCAGCGTTAGCACAGGCCCCACGAGTCCCACCGGGGAGCTGTTTTTT. It codes for CSVSTGPTSPTGELFF.

The chain couples TRBV29-1 to TRBJ1-4, with a possible D match to TRBD1 (5 bases). The CDR3 is 13 amino acids. The V end lost 7 bases, the J end lost 0 bases, and 9 bases lay between the germline ends. In germline, CDR1 is SQVTM, CDR2 ANQGSEA. The CDR3 DNA reads as TGCAGCGGGCAGGGTGCAACTAATGAAAAACTGTTTTTT. It is translated as CSGQGATNEKLFF.

This clone was detected once. The chain employs TRBV5-1 and TRBJ2-3; 8 bases agree with TRBD2. V lost 0 bases to trimming and J lost 5 bases; unmatched junction nucleotides: 11. This CDR3 comprises 17 residues. The germline V gene has CDR1 SGHRS and CDR2 YFSETQ. The CDR3 spells CASSLGSAGGHEDTQYF. In DNA, the CDR3 is TGCGCCAGCAGCTTGGGGTCGGCGGGGGGCCATGAAGATACGCAGTATTTT.

The chain uses TRBV5-4 and TRBJ2-7, with D hard to call. Germline CDR1 is SGHNT and CDR2 is YYREEE (reference sequence). CDR3 size: 11 residues. Trimming left V 9 bases short and J 7 bases short, with 14 bases between. The CDR3 DNA is TGTGCCACCGAAATATTCGGGGAGCAGTACTTC. This codes for CATEIFGEQYF.

The rearrangement links TRBV30 to TRBJ1-5, with D unresolved. Germline CDR1 is GTSNPN and CDR2 is SVGIG (reference sequence). The CDR3 sequence is 15 residues long. V lost 0 bases and J 0 bases, leaving 9 bases between the germline ends. This CDR3 reads CAWSVGGDSNQPQHF. CDR3 in DNA: TGTGCCTGGAGTGTTGGTGGAGATAGCAATCAGCCCCAGCATTTT.

This chain links TRBV9 with TRBJ2-7; D is possibly TRBD1 (7 bases). This CDR3 region has 14 residues. V was pared by 4 bases and J by 2 bases, with 13 bases between. From germline, CDR1 is SGDLS and CDR2 YYNGEE. The DNA of the CDR3 is TGTGCCAGCAGCCACCAGGGGGGCCCCTACGAGCAGTACTTC. As protein: CASSHQGGPYEQYF.

The chain uses TRBV6-5 and TRBJ1-5; possibly TRBD1 for D (6 bases). The germline CDR1 and CDR2 sequences are MNHEY and SVGAGI. This CDR3 spans 13 amino acids. Trimming shortened V by 5 bases and J by 6 bases, and 11 bases separated the two germline ends. The CDR3 loop is CASSLRGGQPQHF. The DNA for the CDR3 is TGTGCCAGCAGTCTTAGGGGGGGTCAGCCCCAGCATTTT.

V gene TRBV7-9 combines with J gene TRBJ1-4; 7 bases align to TRBD1. The CDR3 loop spans 13 amino acids. V dropped 7 bases and J dropped 3; count of bases not matched to a gene: 2. CDR1 SEHNR and CDR2 FQNEAQ come from the germline V gene (reference sequence). The CDR3 sequence: CASNRGANEKLFF. The DNA for the CDR3 is TGTGCCAGCAACAGGGGAGCTAATGAAAAACTGTTTTTT.

This clone has just one count. This chain uses TRBV4-1 with TRBJ1-1; 8 positions match TRBD1. V shed 0 bases, J shed 6 bases, and the junction held 3 bases outside the gene matches. Germline V gene sequence: CDR1 MGHRA, CDR2 YSYEKL. This CDR3 region has 14 residues. The CDR3 loop is CASSQDRGPPEAFF. CDR3 DNA sequence: TGCGCCAGCAGCCAAGACAGGGGGCCCCCTGAAGCTTTCTTT.

This clone has only one observation. A junction boundary mismatches the germline segment, possibly from a read error. This chain uses TRBV9 with TRBJ1-2; TRBD1 matches at 7 bases. The CDR3 runs to 13 residues. Per germline, CDR1 SGDLS and CDR2 YYNGEE. CDR3 bases: TGTGCCAGCAGCCCAGGACAGGTAGGGGGCTACCCCTTC. Protein product: CASSPGQVGGYPF. Based on the CDR3 plus reference TRBV9 and TRBJ1-2, the full variable domain is DSGVTQTPKHLITATGQRVTLRCSPRSGDLSVYWYQQSLDQGLQFLIQYYNGEERAKGNILERFSAQQFPDLHSELNLSSLELGDSALYFCASSPGQVGGYPFGSGTRLTVV.

DNA of the CDR3: TGCGCCAGCAGCCAAGCGAGAGGGTTGGCTGTCAGCTCCTACAATGAGCAGTTCTTC. Amino acids: CASSQARGLAVSSYNEQFF. The V and J genes are TRBV4-1 and TRBJ2-1; perhaps TRBD2 as D (5 bases). The germline V gene has CDR1 MGHRA and CDR2 YSYEKL. The V end lost 1 base, the J end lost 0 bases, and 19 bases lay between the germline ends. The CDR3 runs 19 residues.

This clone was observed a handful of times. The chain uses TRBV5-8 and TRBJ2-7; D might be TRBD2 (6 bases). V lost 4 bases to trimming and J lost 2 bases, with 10 bases between them. The CDR3 is made up of 13 amino acids. Germline lookup yields CDR1 SGHTS and CDR2 YDEGEE. The CDR3 coding sequence is TGTGCCAGCAGCCCGGGGAGGCCCTACGAGCAGTACTTC. Residues: CASSPGRPYEQYF.

The chain joins TRBV4-3 to TRBJ2-5; the match to TRBD2 covers 7 bases. The length of the CDR3 is 15 residues. In germline, CDR1 is LGHNA, CDR2 YSLEER. J was trimmed by 5 bases and V by 0 bases; bases with no gene match: 6. Here the CDR3 DNA reads TGCGCCAGCAGCCAAGACATCGGGGGGTCGGAGACCCAGTACTTC. Translated: CASSQDIGGSETQYF.

The rearrangement uses TRBV5-5 and TRBJ1-1; D remains ambiguous. The V end was cut by 6 bases, the J end by 4 bases, with 16 bases between. Germline-derived CDR1 and CDR2 are SGHKS and YYEKEE (reference sequence). This CDR3 is built from 14 residues. CDR3 coding DNA: TGTGCCAGCACCCCAGGAGGGAAAGCCACTGAAGCTTTCTTT. As protein: CASTPGGKATEAFF.

This clone has a handful of counts. The chain has TRBV18 and TRBJ1-4; D remains ambiguous. The CDR3 contains 16 residues. Germline CDR1 and CDR2: KGHSH and LQKENI. V was trimmed by 4 bases and J by 0 bases, leaving 12 bases between them. In DNA, the CDR3 is TGTGCCAGCTCACGAGAGAGATTAGCAACTAATGAAAAACTGTTTTTT. It translates to CASSRERLATNEKLFF.

V and J are TRBV5-1 and TRBJ2-1; 13 bases map to TRBD2. The length of the CDR3 is 15 residues. The V gene end was trimmed by 0 bases and the J gene end by 8 bases; junction bases not matched to a gene: 2. The germline V gene has CDR1 SGHRS and CDR2 YFSETQ. CDR3: CASSLGTSGGDEQFF. CDR3 DNA: TGCGCCAGCAGCTTGGGGACTAGCGGGGGCGATGAGCAGTTCTTC.

The rearrangement joins TRBV2 to TRBJ1-1; no firm D call. This CDR3 comprises 11 residues. The V gene's germline CDR1 is SNHLY and CDR2 FYNNEI. V dropped 6 bases and J dropped 13 bases, with 15 bases sitting between them. CDR3 sequence reads: CASRWTVGGFF. The CDR3 DNA reads TGTGCCAGCAGGTGGACTGTCGGCGGTTTCTTT.